What follows is one T cell receptor beta chain and its context. The sample originates from a study of immune evolution from preneoplasia to lung adenocarcinoma. Study-level information: HLA loss of heterozygosity: less than 9% AIS, about 15% MIA, about 31% ADC, none AAH.

Generated by immunoSEQ multiplex PCR, the TCRdb table keeps only in-frame clones and is missing some. Counted here are several thousand clones, about four fifths occurring once; the ten biggest clones make up over 6.5%. Unmatched junction bases numbered 3, after V lost 4 bases and J lost 4 bases. This CDR3 comprises 13 residues. Germline assignment: CDR1 SGDLS and CDR2 YYNGEE. This TCR derives from a person aged 65 to 85 with invasive lung adenocarcinoma. The gene calls are TRBV9 and TRBJ1-2; 8 bases line up with TRBD1. Sequencing was carried out using FFPE invasive lung adenocarcinoma tissue. The CDR3 DNA is TGTGCCAGCAGCCCTGGACAGGGCTATGGCTACACCTTC. Protein product: CASSPGQGYGYTF.